This T cell receptor beta chain was captured by sequencing in a study of T cell repertoires in aging, cancer and after chemotherapy. Multiplex touch-down PCR with TRB-A/B primers amplified rearranged V-D-J TRB sequences. From the multiplex PCR reads, TCRdb called clonotypes with MiXCR, one entry per CDR3 protein. The sample has around 12,000 distinct CDR3 sequences, approximately 21% seen once; the top ten hold 4.5% to 6%. Amplification of TCR beta used genomic DNA extracted from peripheral blood. CDR1 is DFQATT and CDR2 is SNEGSKA in the germline V gene (reference sequence). V was shortened by 6 bases and J by 4 bases, with 24 bases between the two germline ends. CDR3 size: 16 residues.

The receptor comes from a human donor in good health. The material sequenced was blood. The chain carries TRBV20-1 and TRBJ1-2; D uncertain. CDR3 in DNA: TGCAGTGCCGCTTGGGCGGGTTCATCCCTAGGCTATGGCTACACCTTC. The encoded protein is CSAAWAGSSLGYGYTF.